What follows describes a single TCR beta chain. Its antigen is currently unknown. Sequencing was performed with immunoSEQ multiplex PCR; in TCRdb, only in-frame clones are kept and a portion is missing. The sample includes 100,000 to 150,000 clones, 88% of them seen just once. The sample is drawn from a study of T cell responses to AZD1222 COVID-19 vaccine. Overall study findings and caveats: Only a handful of AZD1222 recipients were seropositive at baseline.

This TCR came from an adult in good health. Sequenced here: peripheral blood, sampled on day 0 of MenACWY control vaccination.

CDR3 in DNA: TGTGCCAGCGCGGGGGAACTGCCCTACGAGCAGTACTTC. Its translation is CASAGELPYEQYF. The rearrangement uses TRBV28 and TRBJ2-7; 7 positions match TRBD2. Germline CDR1 reads MDHEN; CDR2 reads SYDVKM. The J segment lost 2 bases and the V segment lost 8 bases, leaving 6 bases of the junction unmatched. The CDR3 totals 13 residues.